The rows below give T cell receptor beta chains drawn from one sample of a study of blood T cell repertoires in COVID-19. Repertoires were generated with immunoSEQ multiplex PCR, while TCRdb's copy carries only in-frame clones and drops some. The profile shows 200,000 to 300,000 clones, approximately 80% of them singletons. Sequencing input: peripheral blood. Receptors originate from a man aged 55 to 70 with acute or convalescent COVID-19. CDR3s include the opening cysteine and the closing phenylalanine or tryptophan. Each record gives: clone size, V gene, D gene, J gene, CDR3 protein, CDR3 DNA. D genes are given only for firm matches. Not all rows give a size; the values are once, few, many and, for expanded clones, a class.

.	TRBV30	.	TRBJ1-1	CAWSVPAEAFF	TGTGCCTGGAGTGTCCCAGCTGAAGCTTTCTTT
.	TRBV2	TRBD2	TRBJ2-3	CASIEAGGRNTQYF	TGTGCCAGCATCGAAGCGGGGGGGCGAAATACGCAGTATTTT
.	TRBV25-1	TRBD1	TRBJ1-3	CASSERDSDSGNTIYF	TGTGCCAGCAGTGAACGGGACAGCGACTCTGGAAACACCATATATTTT
.	TRBV4-1	TRBD1	TRBJ1-5	CASSQWTGGPYSNQPQHF	TGCGCCAGCAGCCAATGGACAGGGGGCCCATATAGCAATCAGCCCCAGCATTTT
.	TRBV28	.	TRBJ1-2	CASSSPGVRWWRGYTF	TGTGCCAGCAGTTCACCCGGGGTTAGGTGGTGGAGAGGCTACACCTTC
.	TRBV7-8	TRBD1	TRBJ1-5	CASSFISGGNSNQPQHF	TGTGCCAGCAGCTTTATTTCAGGGGGCAATAGCAATCAGCCCCAGCATTTT
.	TRBV27	.	TRBJ1-1	CASSTLGENTEAFF	TGTGCCAGCAGTACTCTAGGAGAGAACACTGAAGCTTTCTTT
few	TRBV7-6	TRBD2	TRBJ2-1	CASSLDFLAGPYNEQFF	TGTGCCAGCAGCTTAGATTTCCTAGCGGGGCCCTACAATGAGCAGTTCTTC
.	TRBV2	.	TRBJ1-5	CASRVLTVQPQHF	TGTGCCAGCAGGGTGCTGACAGTCCAGCCCCAGCATTTT
.	TRBV15	.	TRBJ2-3	CATSIWRDRTDTQYF	TGTGCCACCAGCATCTGGAGGGATCGGACAGATACGCAGTATTTT
.	TRBV6-5	TRBD1	TRBJ2-1	CATRTGFNEQFF	TGTGCCACCCGGACAGGGTTCAATGAGCAGTTCTTC
.	TRBV30	TRBD1	TRBJ1-3	CAWSRGQENTIYF	TGTGCCTGGAGTAGGGGGCAGGAAAACACCATATATTTT
.	TRBV6-2/TRBV6-3	TRBD1	TRBJ1-2	CASSNQGVGYGYTF	TGTGCCAGCAGCAACCAGGGGGTCGGGTATGGCTACACCTTC
.	TRBV30	.	TRBJ2-5	CAWYRVQETQYF	TGTGCCTGGTACAGGGTTCAAGAGACCCAGTACTTC
.	TRBV7-9	.	TRBJ2-5	CASSLEGTRGTQYF	TGTGCCAGCAGCTTAGAGGGGACACGGGGGACCCAGTACTTC
.	TRBV13	TRBD2	TRBJ2-7	CASRLAGGRGEQYF	TGTGCCAGCCGCCTAGCGGGGGGGCGGGGCGAGCAGTACTTC
.	TRBV9	.	TRBJ2-5	CASSVARGWRETQYF	TGTGCCAGCAGCGTAGCTCGGGGGTGGAGGGAGACCCAGTACTTC
.	TRBV10-1	.	TRBJ2-3	CASSENQRTDTQYF	TGCGCCAGCAGTGAGAACCAGCGGACAGATACGCAGTATTTT
.	TRBV18	TRBD2	TRBJ2-2	CASSPSTSGSYAGELFF	TGTGCCAGCTCACCAAGCACTAGCGGGAGCTACGCCGGGGAGCTGTTTTTT
.	TRBV10-3	.	TRBJ2-2	CAISETRDTGELFF	TGTGCCATCAGTGAAACCAGGGACACCGGGGAGCTGTTTTTT
.	TRBV5-1	.	TRBJ1-1	CASSLGARNTEAFF	TGCGCCAGCAGCTTGGGGGCCCGTAACACTGAAGCTTTCTTT
.	TRBV7-2	TRBD1	TRBJ1-2	CASSPGTANYGYTF	TGTGCCAGCAGCCCGGGGACAGCGAACTATGGCTACACCTTC
.	TRBV6-5	.	TRBJ1-3	CASSSGISGNTIYF	TGTGCCAGCAGTTCGGGGATCTCTGGAAACACCATATATTTT
.	TRBV2	TRBD1	TRBJ1-2	CASKEQGAGGYTF	TGTGCCAGCAAGGAACAGGGGGCTGGGGGCTACACCTTC
.	TRBV6-5	.	TRBJ2-7	CASSYSTAGEQYF	TGTGCCAGCAGTTACTCAACCGCCGGCGAGCAGTACTTC
.	TRBV6-5	.	TRBJ1-1	CASSYLQGFNTEAFF	TGTGCCAGCAGTTACTTACAGGGCTTCAACACTGAAGCTTTCTTT
.	TRBV7-2	.	TRBJ1-1	CASSLGWGETTEAFF	TGTGCCAGCAGCTTAGGATGGGGGGAGACCACTGAAGCTTTCTTT
.	TRBV5-8	.	TRBJ1-2	CASSSRGFGYTF	TGTGCCAGCAGCTCCAGGGGCTTTGGCTACACCTTC
once	TRBV9	TRBD1	TRBJ2-3	CASSPTGQGSDTQYF	TGTGCCAGCAGCCCTACGGGACAGGGATCAGATACGCAGTATTTT
.	TRBV7-2	TRBD2	TRBJ2-5	CASSLDFGGGVQETQYF	TGTGCCAGCAGCTTAGATTTTGGCGGGGGGGTCCAAGAGACCCAGTACTTC
.	TRBV3-1/TRBV3-2	.	TRBJ1-6	CASSQDSYNSPLHF	TGTGCCAGCAGCCAAGACAGCTATAATTCACCCCTCCACTTT
.	TRBV6-5	.	TRBJ2-5	CASDSWTALSSTQYF	TGTGCCAGCGATTCATGGACAGCCCTTAGTTCGACCCAGTACTTC
.	TRBV7-3	TRBD1	TRBJ2-1	CASSLGQINNEQFF	TGTGCCAGCAGCTTGGGACAGATTAACAATGAGCAGTTCTTC
.	TRBV30	.	TRBJ1-1	CAWSVWRGRTGNTEAFF	TGTGCCTGGAGTGTATGGAGGGGACGTACCGGGAACACTGAAGCTTTCTTT
.	TRBV24-1	TRBD1	TRBJ2-1	CATSDWGTANNEQFF	TGTGCCACCAGTGATTGGGGGACAGCGAACAATGAGCAGTTCTTC
few	TRBV6-2/TRBV6-3	TRBD2	TRBJ2-3	CASSRTSEASDTQYF	TGTGCCAGCAGCAGGACTAGCGAGGCCAGCGATACGCAGTATTTT
.	TRBV19	.	TRBJ2-2	CASSILHSPNTGELFF	TGTGCCAGTAGTATCTTACACAGCCCTAACACCGGGGAGCTGTTTTTT
.	TRBV5-4	TRBD1	TRBJ1-5	CASSLFGATGGNQPQHF	TGTGCCAGCAGCTTGTTTGGGGCGACAGGGGGAAATCAGCCCCAGCATTTT
.	TRBV4-2	TRBD1	TRBJ2-6	CASSQDGTGFSGANVLTF	TGTGCCAGCAGCCAAGACGGGACAGGGTTCTCTGGGGCCAACGTCCTGACTTTC
.	TRBV20-1	.	TRBJ2-2	CSASYFTGELFF	TGCAGTGCTAGTTATTTCACCGGGGAGCTGTTTTTT
.	TRBV6-6	.	TRBJ2-7	CASSTDGSPAYEQYF	TGTGCCAGCAGTACCGACGGGTCCCCGGCCTACGAGCAGTACTTC
.	TRBV6-5	.	TRBJ1-5	CASSDVRGNQPQHF	TGTGCCAGCAGCGATGTCAGGGGCAATCAGCCCCAGCATTTT
once	TRBV21-1	.	TRBJ2-7	CASSFTPSGQVGYEQYF	TGTGCCAGCTCCTTTACGCCCTCGGGACAGGTGGGCTACGAGCAGTACTTC
.	TRBV5-5	TRBD1	TRBJ2-2	CASSSPPDRTGGLAGELFF	TGTGCCAGCAGCTCCCCTCCCGATCGGACAGGGGGCCTAGCCGGGGAGCTGTTTTTT
.	TRBV3-1/TRBV3-2	TRBD1	TRBJ1-1	CASSPWTGGSTEAFF	TGTGCCAGCAGCCCCTGGACAGGGGGAAGCACTGAAGCTTTCTTT
once	TRBV7-9	TRBD1	TRBJ2-7	CASSLGDRGHYEQYF	TGTGCCAGCAGCTTAGGGGACAGGGGGCACTACGAGCAGTACTTC
.	TRBV2	TRBD1	TRBJ1-2	CASSETGTVYGYTF	TGTGCCAGCAGTGAAACCGGGACAGTCTATGGCTACACCTTC
.	TRBV6-5	.	TRBJ1-2	CASSYIQGTFNYGYTF	TGTGCCAGCAGTTATATTCAGGGGACCTTTAACTATGGCTACACCTTC
.	TRBV6-5	.	TRBJ2-2	CASSYSGRNTGELFF	TGTGCCAGCAGTTACTCTGGGAGGAACACCGGGGAGCTGTTTTTT
.	TRBV14	TRBD2	TRBJ2-5	CASSQGLAGQETQYF	TGTGCCAGCAGCCAGGGACTAGCGGGCCAAGAGACCCAGTACTTC
.	TRBV7-2	TRBD2	TRBJ2-3	CASSLSSGALTDTQYF	TGTGCCAGCAGCTTATCCAGCGGGGCCCTCACAGATACGCAGTATTTT
.	TRBV19	.	TRBJ2-7	CASSPLGGRDEQYF	TGTGCCAGTAGCCCTCTCGGGGGGCGCGACGAGCAGTACTTC
few	TRBV6-5	.	TRBJ2-2	CASRRGRNTGELFF	TGTGCCAGCCGACGAGGCCGAAACACCGGGGAGCTGTTTTTT
.	TRBV27	.	TRBJ2-1	CASSSGQMNYNEQFF	TGTGCCAGCAGTTCTGGCCAGATGAATTACAATGAGCAGTTCTTC
.	TRBV30	.	TRBJ2-7	CAWRSRGKGPHYEQYF	TGTGCCTGGAGATCCCGGGGAAAGGGCCCACACTACGAGCAGTACTTC
.	TRBV4-3	.	TRBJ2-2	CASSQESAGATGELFF	TGCGCCAGCAGCCAAGAATCCGCTGGGGCCACCGGGGAGCTGTTTTTT
.	TRBV7-2	TRBD2	TRBJ2-3	CASNPSGASTDTQYF	TGTGCCAGCAACCCTAGCGGGGCTAGCACAGATACGCAGTATTTT
.	TRBV19	.	TRBJ1-2	CASTERGSTNYGYTF	TGTGCCAGTACCGAGAGGGGGAGCACTAACTATGGCTACACCTTC
few	TRBV19	.	TRBJ2-7	CASSIGGSSYEQYF	TGTGCCAGTAGTATAGGGGGCAGCTCCTACGAGCAGTACTTC